The clone carrying this T cell receptor (beta chain) occurred a few times. Antigen: not known. The data originate from a study of identical twins. TCRdb reprocessed the 5' RACE reads via MiXCR and lists one record per CDR3 protein. The sample yields hundreds of thousands of distinct CDR3 sequences, approximately 13% seen once. The J segment lost 2 bases and the V segment lost 6 bases, leaving 13 bases of the junction unmatched. This CDR3 spans 19 amino acids. Study-wide results and caveats: For monozygotic twins, models underestimated out-of-frame TCR alpha sharing. Those out-of-frame alpha sequences shared by twins showed an excess of low generation probability. The study based its conclusions on cross-sectional statistical analysis and did not follow the same donors.

These data were also reused for a study on yellow fever vaccine responses in identical twins.

The rearrangement links TRBV12-3 or TRBV12-4 to TRBJ2-3; 14 bases are a match to TRBD2. This TCR came from a young woman in good health. Source material: PBMCs. Here the CDR3 DNA reads TGTGCCAGCAGGCCCTTCGGGACTAGCGGGAGAGGGTCCACAGATACGCAGTATTTT. This sequence encodes CASRPFGTSGRGSTDTQYF.